These T cell receptor beta chains were read from a single sample in a study of CD8 T cells in ankylosing spondylitis. One entry per CDR3 protein results from TCRdb running MiXCR on the 5' RACE reads. The sample shows 200,000 to 300,000 distinct CDR3 sequences, roughly 8.2% of them seen only once. Sample: blood, either unsorted or a sorted T cell fraction (not recorded which). The receptors come from a female donor with ankylosing spondylitis or in good health (not recorded which). CDR3s include the opening cysteine and the closing phenylalanine or tryptophan. A D gene is named only where the DNA matches it firmly. Size values are once, few and many counts, or a class for expanded clones, and some rows have none.

cdr3_length	clone_size	v_call	d_call	j_call	cdr3_aa	cdr3_nt
15	-	TRBV7-3	-	TRBJ2-1	CASSSHQGHNNEQFF	TGTGCCAGCAGCTCCCACCAGGGGCACAACAATGAGCAGTTCTTC
16	many	TRBV6-2/TRBV6-3	TRBD1	TRBJ1-2	CASKRLTGQGAEGYTF	TGTGCCAGCAAACGCTTAACGGGACAGGGGGCCGAGGGCTACACCTTC
13	many	TRBV28	-	TRBJ2-3	CASSLSGEDTQYF	TGTGCCAGCAGTTTATCGGGGGAGGATACGCAGTATTTT
16	many	TRBV24-1	-	TRBJ2-3	CATSDFAWNRADTQYF	TGTGCCACCAGTGATTTTGCGTGGAACAGGGCAGATACGCAGTATTTT
12	many	TRBV30	-	TRBJ1-3	CAWSRRDNTIYF	TGTGCCTGGAGTCGAAGAGACAACACCATATATTTT
13	many	TRBV7-8	-	TRBJ1-1	CASSLAQQAHTFF	TGTGCCAGCAGCTTAGCGCAGCAGGCCCACACTTTCTTT
15	many	TRBV20-1	-	TRBJ1-5	CSARDTGNSNQPQHF	TGCAGTGCTAGAGATACGGGCAATAGCAATCAGCCCCAGCATTTT
16	many	TRBV6-5	-	TRBJ2-7	CASSYSNPQSFYEQYF	TGTGCCAGCAGTTACTCGAATCCACAGTCTTTCTACGAGCAGTACTTC
12	many	TRBV20-1	-	TRBJ2-5	CSALPGQETQYF	TGCAGTGCCCTACCAGGGCAAGAGACCCAGTACTTC
13	once	TRBV7-9	-	TRBJ1-2	CASSSASLDGYTF	TGTGCCAGCAGCTCAGCGAGCCTAGATGGCTACACCTTC
13	many	TRBV6-2/TRBV6-3	TRBD2	TRBJ2-1	CASRSGSRDEQFF	TGTGCCAGCAGAAGCGGGAGTAGGGATGAGCAGTTCTTC
17	many	TRBV5-6	TRBD2	TRBJ2-7	CASSLEGLAGVRYEQYF	TGTGCCAGCAGCTTGGAAGGACTAGCGGGAGTAAGGTACGAGCAGTACTTC
16	-	TRBV7-2	-	TRBJ2-4	CASSSYGRGGKNIQYF	TGTGCCAGCAGCTCCTACGGACGTGGCGGCAAAAACATTCAGTACTTC
18	many	TRBV11-2	TRBD2	TRBJ2-1	CASSSGLAGAVSHNEQFF	TGTGCCAGCAGTTCCGGACTAGCGGGAGCTGTTAGCCACAATGAGCAGTTCTTC
15	few	TRBV14	TRBD2	TRBJ2-1	CASSVLAGGPTEQFF	TGTGCCAGCAGCGTCCTAGCGGGAGGGCCCACTGAGCAGTTCTTC
14	many	TRBV20-1	-	TRBJ2-1	CSARASEGINEQFF	TGCAGTGCTAGAGCCAGCGAAGGAATAAATGAGCAGTTCTTC
13	few	TRBV28	-	TRBJ1-2	CASSWQGRDGYTF	TGTGCCAGCAGTTGGCAGGGTAGAGATGGCTACACCTTC
16	many	TRBV7-2	-	TRBJ2-2	CASSLTGGAGTGELFF	TGTGCCAGCAGCTTAACGGGGGGCGCGGGCACCGGGGAGCTGTTTTTT
16	many	TRBV4-2	-	TRBJ2-1	CASSQDGLISYNEQFF	TGTGCCAGCAGCCAAGATGGGCTTATCTCCTACAATGAGCAGTTCTTC
14	many	TRBV5-1	TRBD2	TRBJ2-3	CASGRREGLNTQYF	TGCGCCAGCGGGAGGCGGGAGGGCCTTAATACGCAGTATTTT
15	few	TRBV7-2	TRBD2	TRBJ2-7	CASSSNPGTSYEQYF	TGTGCCAGCAGCTCCAACCCCGGGACTAGCTACGAGCAGTACTTC
12	many	TRBV6-2/TRBV6-3	-	TRBJ1-2	CASMTSTYGYTF	TGTGCCAGCATGACCTCGACCTATGGCTACACCTTC
13	many	TRBV20-1	-	TRBJ2-2	CSARVDGTGELFF	TGCAGTGCTAGAGTGGATGGGACCGGGGAGCTGTTTTTT
15	many	TRBV6-1	TRBD2	TRBJ2-3	CASGRLAGLADTQYF	TGTGCCAGCGGACGTCTAGCGGGACTGGCAGATACGCAGTATTTT
13	many	TRBV20-1	TRBD1	TRBJ1-1	CSALRDSNTEAFF	TGCAGTGCCCTCCGGGACAGCAACACTGAAGCTTTCTTT
15	many	TRBV13	-	TRBJ2-1	CASSFPGLVVDEQFF	TGTGCCAGCAGCTTCCCCGGTCTAGTAGTGGATGAGCAGTTCTTC
14	many	TRBV12-3/TRBV12-4	-	TRBJ2-1	CASSPRLDHNEQFF	TGTGCCAGCAGTCCGCGATTAGATCACAATGAGCAGTTCTTC
19	many	TRBV21-1	-	TRBJ2-7	CASSRPTGTPNSHYYEQYF	TGTGCCAGCAGCAGGCCAACCGGGACTCCTAACTCCCACTACTACGAGCAGTACTTC
15	many	TRBV12-3/TRBV12-4	TRBD2	TRBJ2-3	CASSLKPRGRAGQYF	TGTGCCAGCAGTTTGAAGCCCCGCGGGAGGGCAGGGCAGTATTTT
14	many	TRBV3-1	-	TRBJ1-2	CASSQGRTSCGYTF	TGTGCCAGCAGCCAGGGTCGAACGTCCTGCGGCTACACCTTC
14	many	TRBV20-1	TRBD2	TRBJ2-1	CSAGIAGDYNEQFF	TGCAGTGCTGGTATAGCGGGAGACTACAATGAGCAGTTCTTC
15	-	TRBV19	-	TRBJ1-1	CASSPPAAGRTEAFF	TGTGCCAGTAGTCCCCCGGCGGCAGGGCGTACTGAAGCTTTCTTT
13	-	TRBV24-1	-	TRBJ1-1	CATSGGVDTEAFF	TGTGCCACCAGTGGGGGGGTCGACACTGAAGCTTTCTTT
13	many	TRBV20-1	TRBD2	TRBJ2-7	CSVPGLASYEQYF	TGCAGTGTTCCGGGACTAGCGTCCTACGAGCAGTACTTC
15	-	TRBV7-9	-	TRBJ2-7	CASSLAANLFYEQYF	TGTGCCAGCAGCTTAGCAGCGAATCTATTCTACGAGCAGTACTTC
14	many	TRBV9	-	TRBJ2-7	CASSEGTRLYEQYF	TGTGCCAGCAGCGAGGGCACCCGTCTCTACGAGCAGTACTTC
20	-	TRBV11-2	-	TRBJ2-3	CASSFSLGTSIRGPPDTQYF	TGTGCCAGCAGCTTTTCTTTAGGGACTAGCATCAGGGGGCCTCCAGATACGCAGTATTTT
15	-	TRBV7-9	-	TRBJ2-6	CASSRRGAGANVLTF	TGTGCCAGCTCCCGGCGAGGGGCTGGGGCCAACGTCCTGACTTTC
15	many	TRBV12-3/TRBV12-4	TRBD1	TRBJ1-1	CASSPRTGGEWGAFF	TGTGCCAGCAGCCCACGGACAGGGGGCGAATGGGGAGCTTTCTTT
15	many	TRBV5-1	-	TRBJ2-7	CASSSLLGNFDEQYF	TGCGCCAGCAGCTCGTTGCTAGGTAATTTCGACGAGCAGTACTTC
14	many	TRBV28	-	TRBJ2-5	CASSQTTTRETQYF	TGTGCCAGTTCTCAAACCACTACGCGGGAGACCCAGTACTTC
12	many	TRBV29-1	-	TRBJ2-5	CSVDAGKKTQYF	TGCAGCGTTGATGCAGGGAAGAAGACCCAGTACTTC
15	few	TRBV19	TRBD1	TRBJ1-2	CASSLRQGGFYGYTF	TGTGCCAGTAGCCTCCGACAGGGAGGTTTCTATGGCTACACCTTC
13	many	TRBV6-2/TRBV6-3	-	TRBJ2-3	CASSLAGADTQYF	TGTGCCAGCAGCCTCGCCGGGGCAGATACGCAGTATTTT